This T cell receptor (beta chain) derives from a study of cytomegalovirus exposure and HLA in healthy donors. Study-wide results and limits: It has been reported that TCR beta sequences accurately predicted the HLA-A and HLA-B alleles of most subjects. In a later analysis, DRB1 alleles had the most associated TCRs; HLA-C alleles the fewest. In an earlier analysis, in 540 or so donors, most V segments appeared productive either ~87% or ~30% of the time. Investigators reported around 150 TCR beta chains as tied to cytomegalovirus.

Primers for the PCR totalled 60 Vbeta and 13 Jbeta. Clones were sequenced by immunoSEQ multiplex PCR, and TCRdb holds only the in-frame ones, with some missing. The sample lists more than 55,000 clones; around 83% were seen once. CDR3 length: 11 residues. V shed 7 bases and J shed 4 bases, with 10 bases lying between them. Germline CDR1 reads DFQATT; CDR2 reads SNEGSKA (reference sequence). As for this clone: Its cognate antigen is unknown.

This TCR came from a man aged 30 to 45 in good health and CMV-seronegative. The chain joins TRBV20-1 to TRBJ1-2, with a possible D match to TRBD1 (5 bases). The specimen sequenced was PBMCs. DNA of the CDR3: TGCAGTGTACAGGCTTTCTATGGCTACACCTTC. Its translation is CSVQAFYGYTF.